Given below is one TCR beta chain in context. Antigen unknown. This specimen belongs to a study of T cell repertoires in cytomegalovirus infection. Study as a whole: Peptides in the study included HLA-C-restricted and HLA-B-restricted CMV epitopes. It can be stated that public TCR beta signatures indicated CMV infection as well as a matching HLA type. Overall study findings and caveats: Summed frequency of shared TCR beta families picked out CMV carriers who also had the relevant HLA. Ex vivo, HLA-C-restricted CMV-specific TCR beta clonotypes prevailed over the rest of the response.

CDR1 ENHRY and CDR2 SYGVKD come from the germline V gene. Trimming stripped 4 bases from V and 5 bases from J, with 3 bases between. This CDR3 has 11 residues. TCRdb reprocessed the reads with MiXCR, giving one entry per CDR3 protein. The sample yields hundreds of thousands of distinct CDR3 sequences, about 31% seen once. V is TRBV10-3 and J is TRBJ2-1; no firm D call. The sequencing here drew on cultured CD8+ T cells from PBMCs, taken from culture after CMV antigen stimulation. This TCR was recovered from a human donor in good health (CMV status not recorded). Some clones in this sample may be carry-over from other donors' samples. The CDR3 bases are TGTGCCATCAGTGGAGACAATGAGCAGTTCTTC. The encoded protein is CAISGDNEQFF.